One and the same sample provided the 5 T cell receptor beta chains below, sequenced in a study of control samples from healthy donors and cancer patients. Sequencing used immunoSEQ multiplex PCR; TCRdb keeps in-frame clones, though not all of them. The sample has roughly 93,000 clones; roughly nine tenths are singletons. Material: PBMCs. Receptors originate from a woman aged 45-60 years with colorectal cancer.

At least ten counts were recorded for this clone. V and J are TRBV6-1 and TRBJ1-1, with D unresolved. The length of the CDR3 is 14 residues. Germline V lookup: CDR1 MNHNS, CDR2 SASEGT. V lost 1 base and J lost 0, with 6 bases in between. This CDR3 is CASSEVLVNTEAFF. CDR3 nucleotides: TGTGCCAGCAGTGAAGTCCTGGTGAACACTGAAGCTTTCTTT.

This sequence joins TRBV18 and TRBJ1-1, with D possibly TRBD1 on 5 matching bases. V was shortened by 1 base and J by 2 bases, with 11 bases between the two germline ends. The germline CDR1 and CDR2 sequences are KGHSH and LQKENI. CDR3 length: 15 residues. The CDR3 DNA reads as TGTGCCAGCTCACCACTGGGGACGGAAAACACTGAAGCTTTCTTT. Translation gives CASSPLGTENTEAFF.

The chain employs TRBV6-4 and TRBJ1-4; no clear D. The germline V gene has CDR1 MRHNA and CDR2 SNTAGT. The CDR3 contains 14 residues. V was clipped by 7 bases and J by 0 bases, with 9 bases between them. The CDR3 is CASKGETTNEKLFF. The CDR3 DNA follows: TGTGCCAGCAAGGGTGAAACAACTAATGAAAAACTGTTTTTT.

This chain connects TRBV7-3 to TRBJ2-1, with 7 nucleotides matching TRBD2. V trimming: 4 bases; J trimming: 7 bases; junction bases outside the gene matches: 10. CDR1 SGHTA and CDR2 FQGTGA come from the germline V gene. This CDR3 is 15 amino acids long. CDR3 loop: CASSSSGGGVNEQFF. CDR3 nucleotide sequence: TGTGCCAGCAGCTCCTCGGGGGGTGGTGTTAATGAGCAGTTCTTC.

The J gene is TRBJ1-1, the V gene TRBV20-1; no clear D. The CDR3 runs to 12 residues. Germline V CDR1 and CDR2: DFQATT, SNEGSKA (reference sequence). The ends were cut back, 3 bases at V and 6 bases at J, with 11 bases in the middle. The CDR3 coding sequence is TGCAGTGCTAGTAAGGAAAGGGCTGAAGCTTTCTTT. Translation: CSASKERAEAFF.